One sample yielded the 5 T cell receptor beta chains listed below, sequenced in a study of blood T cell repertoires in COVID-19. Data came from immunoSEQ multiplex PCR; TCRdb stores just in-frame clones and leaves some out. The sample carries fewer than 350,000 clones, under 95% recorded once. The sequencing sample was made of PBMCs or T cells enriched from blood (not recorded which). The source is a woman between 40 and 55 years old with acute COVID-19.

This chain links TRBV6-5 with TRBJ2-1; D perhaps matches TRBD2 (5 bases). Deletions cut 3 bases from V and 3 bases from J, with 12 bases between. The CDR3 has 15 amino acids. Germline assignment: CDR1 MNHEY and CDR2 SVGAGI. The CDR3: CASSYYTRDYNEQFF. The CDR3 DNA reads TGTGCCAGCAGTTATTACACCCGGGACTACAATGAGCAGTTCTTC.

Worth noting for this clone: Compared with germline, one end of the junction differs, possibly owing to a read error. The J gene is TRBJ1-4, the V gene TRBV24-1; D is perhaps TRBD1 (5 bases). Germline CDR1 is KGHDR and CDR2 is SFDVKD. This CDR3 region has 15 residues. CDR3 loop: CPHLGGEVGNEKLFF. For the CDR3, the DNA is TGCCCCCATCTCGGGGGGGAGGTCGGTAATGAAAAACTGTTTTTT.

The chain recombines TRBV28 with TRBJ1-3; D is ambiguous. Germline V gives CDR1 MDHEN, CDR2 SYDVKM. Trimming shortened V by 3 bases and J by 0 bases, and 9 bases separated the two germline ends. The CDR3 sequence is 15 residues long. The CDR3: CASSFQPVSGNTIYF. The CDR3, as DNA: TGTGCCAGCAGTTTTCAACCGGTCTCTGGAAACACCATATATTTT. Full variable domain (outside the CDR3, taken from reference TRBV28 and TRBJ1-3): DVKVTQSSRYLVKRTGEKVFLECVQDMDHENMFWYRQDPGLGLRLIYFSYDVKMKEKGDIPEGYSVSREKKERFSLILESASTNQTSMYLCASSFQPVSGNTIYFGEGSWLTVV.

The V call is TRBV18, the J call TRBJ1-2, with 8 bases matching TRBD1. The CDR3 spans 15 residues. The trim removed 1 base at V and 2 bases at J, leaving 3 bases unmatched. Germline loops: CDR1 KGHSH, CDR2 LQKENI. The CDR3 spells CASSPRGQGNYGYTF. The CDR3 bases are TGTGCCAGCTCACCACGCGGACAGGGCAACTATGGCTACACCTTC.

The chain recombines TRBV6-5 with TRBJ1-5; tentatively, D is TRBD1 (5 bases). CDR3 length equals 13 residues. The germline gives CDR1 MNHEY, CDR2 SVGAGI. V lost 10 bases and J 6 bases, leaving 16 bases between the germline ends. CDR3 in amino acids: CATILGGGQPQHF. The CDR3 region has the DNA TGTGCCACCATATTGGGGGGTGGTCAGCCCCAGCATTTT.